This TCR beta chain is from a study of PD-1 blockade in classical Hodgkin lymphoma. As for the study in general: Nivolumab was administered to patients intravenously at 3 mg/kg every 2 weeks.

Study-wide points: Newly diagnosed patients and complete responders had comparable diversity at baseline. The drivers behind the repertoire differences, possibly disease activity or prior therapy, remain undefined.

Brentuximab vedotin exposure varied among the patients, all of whom had relapsed after autologous stem cell transplantation. Sequenced by immunoSEQ multiplex PCR; TCRdb stores in-frame clones only, minus some. The data show under 45,000 clones, over 60% seen once. The germline gives CDR1 GTSNPN, CDR2 SVGIG (reference sequence). The ends lost 3 bases at V and 8 bases at J; junction bases unmatched: 9. The CDR3 extends over 13 amino acids. On this clone itself: Its antigen is not known.

The V gene is TRBV30, the J gene TRBJ1-2; 7 bases fit TRBD1. The sequencing used peripheral blood mononuclear cells (PBMCs), collected at baseline. The TCR was taken from a human donor with classical Hodgkin lymphoma. The CDR3: CAWSLLSGGGYTF. In DNA form, the CDR3 reads TGTGCCTGGAGCCTACTTTCAGGGGGGGGCTACACCTTC. Looking up the rest from reference TRBV30 and TRBJ1-2 gives the full variable domain: SQTIHQWPATLVQPVGSPLSLECTVEGTSNPNLYWYRQAAGRGLQLLFYSVGIGQISSEVPQNLSASRPQDRQFILSSKKLLLSDSGFYLCAWSLLSGGGYTFGSGTRLTVV.